This T cell receptor (beta chain) was captured in a study of cytomegalovirus exposure and HLA in healthy donors. Study-wide background: In an earlier analysis, approximately 120 million unique TCR beta sequences were found from some 170 million T cells.

In the PCR, 60 Vbeta and 13 Jbeta primers were used. Assay: immunoSEQ multiplex PCR; the TCRdb copy retains only in-frame clones and omits some. The table records about 120,000 clones, roughly 69% of them present only once. The V and J ends lost 4 bases and 6 bases, in that order; junction bases with no gene match: 7. The CDR3 totals 14 residues. Germline V CDR1 and CDR2: LNHDA, SQIVND (reference sequence). The genes are TRBV19 and TRBJ1-1; 8 nucleotides match TRBD1. Sequencing was performed on PBMCs. This TCR was sampled from a woman in her 30s in good health and CMV-seronegative. CDR3 residues: CASSNQGARAEAFF. The CDR3 DNA reads TGTGCCAGTAGTAATCAGGGGGCCAGGGCTGAAGCTTTCTTT.